The T cell receptor (beta chain) described here comes from a study of cytomegalovirus exposure and HLA in healthy donors (dated by TCRdb to about 2017). Background for the entire study: According to an earlier analysis of a few hundred of the donors, about 170 million T cells yielded 95 million to 140 million unique TCR beta sequences and approximately 300 Gb of sequence data. Around 300 gigabases of sequencing data and tens of millions of unique TCR sequences were included in an early release covering under 650 HLA-typed donors. Of the roughly 400 genotyped donors, over 70% fell in the genetic ancestry cluster associated with self-reported Caucasian donors. The study aimed to test whether signatures of past pathogen exposure could be identified by cataloging public T cell receptors. The study used immunosequencing to profile the T cell repertoires of several hundred subjects and linked those repertoires to cytomegalovirus serostatus. In addition to the first cohort of roughly 700 subjects, a separate validation cohort of 130 or so different subjects was used. High-throughput TCR immunosequencing, statistical association of individual TCRs with disease status, and machine learning were combined to predict cytomegalovirus infection status. In a later analysis, previously published TCR beta repertoires from 600 to 850 donors were re-analyzed and high-resolution HLA genotyping was added so that TCR occurrence patterns could be studied. The later analysis used no new phenotypic data to find candidate immune exposures, relying instead on TCR beta sequences and their occurrence across donors. An earlier analysis of approximately 580 of the donors used high-throughput TCR beta sequencing to judge whether each TCR beta V gene segment behaved as functional or pseudogenic. Donor age, sex, ethnicity and CMV serostatus were collected together with the repertoire data. A later genetic analysis took genome-wide SNP genotypes for about three fifths of the roughly 670 donors and used that subset as a discovery cohort. Every repertoire in the discovery cohort had been generated on one and the same sequencing platform. Both class I and class II loci were covered by HLA typing, at four-digit resolution. The number of typed donors differed by locus: about 620-630 for A, B, C, DRB1 and DQB1; some 500 for DQA1; 606 for DPA1; and about 470 for DPB1. Because of strong linkage in the cohort, a few DR-DQ haplotypes were treated as single units for association and clustering. Among around 400 genotyped donors of the cohort, an average of roughly 240,000 unique TCR beta nucleotide sequences were sequenced per donor, around 18% of them non-productive. Here is what the overall study found, with its caveats: Three of the identified cytomegalovirus-associated TCR beta chains were confirmed in vitro to be specific for cytomegalovirus antigens. Assigning TCR associations to individual alleles was difficult when HLA alleles, especially DR and DQ, strongly co-occurred. Because HLA typing was missing for some donors at each locus, association tests included only the typed subset. Because counts were too low, some 17 rarely observed V segments, including chromosome 9 orphons, were excluded from the earlier analysis of some 540 of the donors. In a later genetic analysis, fewer N-insertions in productive TCRs were reported among donors in an Asian-associated ancestry cluster than the approximately 710-donor mean. A later analysis associated 17,000 or so TCR beta sequences with specific HLA alleles at a false discovery rate of 0.05. A later analysis found that most CMV-associated TCR beta chains appeared HLA-restricted, with HLA associations seemingly driven largely by CMV exposure. A later analysis found that TCR association rates varied across HLA loci, with DRB1 alleles showing the most associated TCRs and HLA-C alleles the fewest. The authors suggested that the approach could potentially be extended to other disease states and immunological phenotypes. A further reported finding was that TCR beta sequences accurately predicted the HLA-A and HLA-B alleles for most subjects in the first cohort. Only TCR beta chains were sequenced in this cohort, and the absence of alpha or paired-chain data limited detectable features. Across donors, most TCR sequences were observed very rarely, whereas some public TCRs were present in many individuals. In a later analysis, several top co-occurrence clusters were reported to appear linked to parvovirus B19, influenza, CMV and Epstein-Barr virus. An association between a missense DCLRE1C variant and V-gene and J-gene trimming of TCR beta chains was found in a later genetic analysis and replicated in an independent cohort. Sequencing depth was assumed to be roughly uniform across donors in the presence/absence analyses, though that assumption may not hold. Cytomegalovirus status was reported to be diagnosed by the classifier with high specificity and sensitivity in both the original and validation cohorts. The sequencing pipeline was judged likely to have produced a cluster of highly shared sequence variants as a technical artifact. Some IMGT-functional V segments, including TRBV6-2 and TRBV6-3, could not be told apart with the 87-base-pair reads, so those segments were excluded. Compared with equally common non-associated chains, HLA-associated TCR beta chains in a later analysis were more clonally expanded and had lower generation probabilities. Linkage disequilibrium might explain the correlated functional status among segregating V segments, but an unknown experimental factor could not be ruled out. For the cohort, immune exposure information was limited to CMV serostatus. In an earlier analysis of roughly 560 of the donors, most TCR beta V segments were observed in productive rearrangements about 90% or about 30% of the time, broadly matching IMGT annotations. In the study, 150 to 200 TCR beta chains were listed as associated with cytomegalovirus.

The cohort comprised fewer than 700 healthy bone marrow donors. Cohort members were all nominally healthy when sampled, although unrecorded immune exposures were likely present. The donor was CMV seronegative and belonged to the group of roughly 330 seronegative cohort members. A peripheral blood sample was provided by each donor, and peripheral blood mononuclear cells were used for TCR beta sequencing. The Qiagen DNeasy Blood Extraction Kit was used to extract genomic DNA from the blood cell samples. Reading the germline V gene gives CDR1 SGHVS and CDR2 FNYEAQ. From its cysteine to its phenylalanine, the CDR3 spans 17 amino acids. The sequence is cut down to CDR3 DNA, 51 bases in frame from base 1. V lost 2 bases and J lost 6 bases; the stretch between them is 20 bases long. Receptor libraries were prepared by the immunoSEQ multiplex PCR assay. For the multiplex PCR, a mixture combining 60 forward primers for TCR Vbeta segments and 13 reverse primers for TCR Jbeta segments was used. Amplification of the CDR3 region of rearranged TCR beta genes was performed with a multiplex PCR assay on genomic DNA. The amplified TCR beta libraries were sequenced on the Illumina HiSeq System as 87-base-pair reads. Per the source publication's procedure: A later analysis tallied 75 million to 95 million unique TCR beta chains across the 610 or so repertoires, and about 10 million of those chains were shared by two or more donors. Raw reads were error-corrected and collapsed into unique sequences by a nearest-neighbor algorithm in which closely related sequences were merged to remove PCR and sequencing errors. To assign V, D and J gene segments, CDR3 sequences were aligned to IMGT reference sequences. For a sequence to be retained, at least a six-nucleotide match to both a V gene segment and a J gene segment was required. Rearrangements were called productive when the CDR3 lacked stop codons and stayed in frame with V and J; all others were non-productive. Following IMGT convention, CDR3 was defined as the stretch from the second conserved V-encoded cysteine to the conserved J-encoded phenylalanine. The earlier analysis of a few hundred of the donors excluded sequences that lacked an unambiguous match to a single V gene segment. In an earlier analysis of approximately 610 of the donors, V segments were called functional above 56.7% productive rearrangements and were called segregating when the between-donor standard deviation exceeded 5%. A statistical classification framework was built for diagnosing cytomegalovirus status from the catalog of TCR beta chain sequences. V and J gene assignment, in a later analysis, came from comparing TCR nucleotide sequences with IMGT/GENE-DB human TR gene sequences. A later analysis assigned CDR3 sequences and most-parsimonious VDJ recombination scenarios with the TCRdist pipeline. In a later analysis, each TCR beta chain was defined by its CDR3 amino acid sequence together with its V-gene family, and reads lacking a unique V-gene family were excluded. A later analysis removed 550 to 700 highly shared, low-generation-probability nucleotide sequences to deal with suspected cross-contamination and a sequencing artifact. In a later analysis, a clonal expansion index for each public chain was calculated from normalized within-repertoire ranks of inferred template counts. In a later analysis, generation probabilities were computed with a VDJ recombination model fitted to out-of-frame rearrangements, and the resulting probabilities were checked against IGoR. In a later analysis, TCR-TCR, TCR-HLA and TCR-CMV co-occurrence was scored with hypergeometric tests, and a repertoire-size bias correction was applied to TCR pairs. To estimate false discovery rates, a later analysis permuted the HLA or CMV assignments 20 times. In a later analysis, co-occurring TCRs were grouped using DBSCAN, with TCRdist sequence similarity added in when clustering inside HLA-allele-positive subsets. Repertoires with fewer than 30,000 or more than 120,000 public chains were left out of co-occurrence clustering, as were a few repertoires with anomalous nucleotide sharing. This immuneACCESS table, as held by TCRdb, lists in-frame sequences with V and J called but not all clones. Of the missing ones, under half trace to an unresolved V gene in checked studies; the others have no known cause. The DNA gave D and trimming, while V, J and clone size come from that table. The sample profile shows some 100,000 clones; more than 60% of them were found once. In total, the top ten clones hold approximately 2.5% of the sample.

Remarks on this clone: The target of this receptor is not known. Base-call qualities are not available, and no considerably larger clone is one nucleotide away.

The source of this sequence is a female donor in good health and CMV-seronegative. This receptor chain uses TRBV7-6 and TRBJ2-1, and the D gene may be TRBD2, 7 bases matching. Sequencing was carried out using PBMCs. The CDR3 has the sequence CASSLQAGGGLSNEQFF. The sequenced DNA: TGTGCCAGCAGCTTACAGGCTGGGGGGGGGCTAAGCAATGAGCAGTTCTTC.